These 7 T cell receptor beta chains were sequenced from one sample in a study of persistence of HIV-infected CD4 T cells. Which antigens these TCRs recognize remains unknown. This was the immunoSEQ version 4 assay in survey mode. The protocol was immunoSEQ multiplex PCR, while the TCRdb copy is restricted to in-frame clones and leaves out a portion. The sample holds 35,000 to 50,000 clones, roughly 92% seen once. Nonspecific anti-CD3/anti-CD28 bead stimulation represents the broad CD4+ T cell repertoire. Sorting selected CD4+ T cells upregulating both CD40 ligand and CD69. Source: CD4+ T cells sorted from PBMCs after roughly 19-hour stimulation, taken from a patient who received antiretroviral therapy. These receptors originate from an adult man with HIV who was CMV-seropositive.

This clone was counted once. V usage is TRBV2 and J usage is TRBJ1-4, with D possibly being TRBD1 (6 bases). V lost 4 bases to trimming and J lost 0 bases, with 6 bases between them. The CDR3 spans 14 residues. Germline CDR1 SNHLY, CDR2 FYNNEI. This CDR3 reads CASSGTATNEKLFF. The CDR3 bases are TGTGCCAGCAGTGGGACAGCAACTAATGAAAAACTGTTTTTT.

The rearrangement links TRBV5-8 to TRBJ1-3; D perhaps matches TRBD1 (6 bases). Germline V gives CDR1 SGHTS, CDR2 YDEGEE. The CDR3 loop spans 17 amino acids. The V end was cut by 0 bases, the J end by 0 bases, with 13 bases between. The CDR3 loop is CASSLVGAHNSGNTIYF. The CDR3 DNA reads TGTGCCAGCAGCTTGGTGGGGGCGCACAACTCTGGAAACACCATATATTTT.

Only one count was recorded for this clone. V usage is TRBV2 and J usage is TRBJ2-7; 9 bases agree with TRBD1. After removal of 6 bases from V and 2 bases from J, the junction contained 5 bases not matched to a gene. Germline CDR1 and CDR2: SNHLY and FYNNEI. The CDR3 has 14 residues. The CDR3 DNA sequence: TGTGCCAGCAGCCGACAGGGGGGGACCTACGAGCAGTACTTC. This gives the protein CASSRQGGTYEQYF.

The V call is TRBV18, the J call TRBJ2-3; TRBD1 agrees at 10 bases. V gave up 4 bases and J gave up 4 bases; unmatched junction bases: 8. Germline CDR1 and CDR2: KGHSH and LQKENI. The CDR3 runs 16 residues. CDR3 nucleotide sequence: TGTGCCAGCTCACACAACCGGGACAGGGGCGCAGATACGCAGTATTTT. Translated, it gives CASSHNRDRGADTQYF.

The rearrangement links TRBV5-1 to TRBJ2-7; possible D gene TRBD1, 5 bases. CDR3 length: 17 residues. Germline CDR1 and CDR2: SGHRS and YFSETQ. The germline V and J ends were trimmed by 4 bases and 1 base, with 21 bases remaining between them. Here the CDR3 reads CASSPTWWQGTSYEQYF. The CDR3 region has the DNA TGCGCCAGCAGCCCCACCTGGTGGCAGGGAACTTCCTACGAGCAGTACTTC.

CDR3 loop: CSARGDDEQYF. DNA of the CDR3: TGCAGTGCTAGAGGAGATGACGAGCAGTACTTC. This sequence joins TRBV20-1 and TRBJ2-7; no firm D call. This CDR3 spans 11 amino acids. Germline lookup yields CDR1 DFQATT and CDR2 SNEGSKA (reference sequence). The ends were cut back, 1 base at V and 5 bases at J, with 6 bases in the middle.

The V and J genes are TRBV6-5 and TRBJ2-1; D remains ambiguous. Germline V CDR1 and CDR2: MNHEY, SVGAGI. The CDR3 spans 14 residues. Trimming left V 0 bases short and J 9 bases short, with 12 bases between. Written as DNA, the CDR3 is TGTGCCAGCAGTTACTCGCCCAGGTCCGCTGAGCAGTTCTTC. Amino acid sequence: CASSYSPRSAEQFF.